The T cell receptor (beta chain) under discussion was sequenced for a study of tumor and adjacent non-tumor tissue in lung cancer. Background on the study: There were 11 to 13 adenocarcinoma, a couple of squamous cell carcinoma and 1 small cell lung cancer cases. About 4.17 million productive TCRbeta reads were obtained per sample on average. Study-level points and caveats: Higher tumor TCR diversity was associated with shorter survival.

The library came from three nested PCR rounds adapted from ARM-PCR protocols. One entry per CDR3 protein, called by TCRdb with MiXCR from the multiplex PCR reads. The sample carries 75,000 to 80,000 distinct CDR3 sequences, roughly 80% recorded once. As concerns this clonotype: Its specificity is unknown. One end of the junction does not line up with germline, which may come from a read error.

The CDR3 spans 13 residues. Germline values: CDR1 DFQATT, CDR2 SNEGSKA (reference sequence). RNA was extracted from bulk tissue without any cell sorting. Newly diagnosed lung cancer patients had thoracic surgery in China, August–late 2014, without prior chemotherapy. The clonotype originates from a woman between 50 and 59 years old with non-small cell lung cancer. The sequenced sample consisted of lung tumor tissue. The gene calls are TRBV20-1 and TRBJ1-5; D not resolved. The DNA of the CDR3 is TGCAATGCTATTCATGGGGGCAATCAGCCCCAGCATTTT. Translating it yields CNAIHGGNQPQHF.